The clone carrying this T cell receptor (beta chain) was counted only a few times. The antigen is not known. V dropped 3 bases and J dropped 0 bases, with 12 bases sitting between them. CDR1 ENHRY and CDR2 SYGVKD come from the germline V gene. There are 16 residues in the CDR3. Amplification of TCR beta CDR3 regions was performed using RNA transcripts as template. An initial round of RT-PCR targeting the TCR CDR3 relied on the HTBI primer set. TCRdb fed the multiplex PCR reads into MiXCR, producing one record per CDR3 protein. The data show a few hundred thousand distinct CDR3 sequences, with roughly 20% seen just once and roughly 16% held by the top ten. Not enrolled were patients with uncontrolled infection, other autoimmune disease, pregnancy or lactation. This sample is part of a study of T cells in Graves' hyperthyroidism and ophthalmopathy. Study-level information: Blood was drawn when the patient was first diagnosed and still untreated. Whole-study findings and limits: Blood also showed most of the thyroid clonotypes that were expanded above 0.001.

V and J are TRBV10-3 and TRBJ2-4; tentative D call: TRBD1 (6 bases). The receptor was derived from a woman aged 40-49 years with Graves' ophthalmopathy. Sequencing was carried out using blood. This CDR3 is CAISDGQLLAKNIQYF. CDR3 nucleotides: TGTGCCATCAGTGATGGACAGCTACTAGCCAAAAACATTCAGTACTTC.